This T cell receptor beta chain comes out of a study of blood T cells in healthy people across ages. This clonotype was found a few times. Then a second PCR, running roughly 7 to 11 cycles, was carried out with a sample-barcoded 5' primer and a J-beta primer mix. TCRdb redid the calling of the 5' RACE reads with MiXCR, one entry per CDR3 protein. The sample comprises 650,000 to 900,000 distinct CDR3 sequences, 62% of which are singletons, and approximately 30% rests with the top ten. There are 13 residues in the CDR3. The germline V gene has CDR1 ENHRY and CDR2 SYGVKD. The sample taken for sequencing was blood. This rearrangement joins TRBV10-3 to TRBJ2-1; tentatively, D is TRBD2 (6 bases). The DNA matches TRBJ2-7 better at its end, which makes the J call doubtful. The source is a man between 25 and 39 years old in good health. The CDR3 DNA is TGTGCCATCAGTGGGTTGCGGGGCGACGAGCAGTACTTC. This gives the protein CAISGLRGDEQYF.